This T cell receptor beta chain was documented in a study of blood T cell repertoires in COVID-19. This clone was seen a single time. Original methodology: Amplification of reference gene primers provided the estimated nucleated cell counts. Profiled with immunoSEQ multiplex PCR; TCRdb holds only in-frame clones, not every one. V and J calls and clone size are given by that table; D and trimming were obtained from the DNA. The sample has 140,000 to 150,000 clones; about 89% are singletons. V shed 7 bases, J shed 0 bases, and the junction held 12 bases outside the gene matches. CDR1 LNHDA and CDR2 SQIVND come from the germline V gene (reference sequence). The CDR3 length is 18 residues.

The genes are TRBV19 and TRBJ1-5; 10 bases align to TRBD1. The material sequenced was peripheral blood. This clonotype was sampled from a man aged 55 to 69 with active or convalescent COVID-19. CDR3 sequence reads: CASTRWGQGTYSNQPQHF. CDR3 DNA sequence: TGTGCCAGTACTCGATGGGGACAGGGGACGTATAGCAATCAGCCCCAGCATTTT.